The rows below give T cell receptor beta chains drawn from one sample of a study of regulatory T cells in long-lasting Graves disease. TCRdb reprocessed the multiplex PCR reads with MiXCR, giving one entry per CDR3 protein. The sample holds about 560,000 distinct CDR3 sequences, 16% seen once. These same data were also listed under a study on T cells in Graves' hyperthyroidism and ophthalmopathy.

This specimen consisted of peripheral blood mononuclear cells (PBMCs), obtained at new diagnosis, from a patient treated with antithyroid drugs. The origin of the receptors is a man between 18 and 35 years old with Graves disease. The CDR3 runs from the conserved cysteine through the conserved F or W. Fields, in order: clone size, V gene, J gene, D gene, CDR3 protein, CDR3 DNA. A D gene is named only where the DNA matches it firmly. Rows may omit the clone size; those that give it use once, few, many or a size class.

>many|TRBV5-1|TRBJ2-7|.
CASSLVRSYEQYF
TGTGCCAGCAGCTTAGTTAGGTCCTACGAGCAGTACTTC
>few|TRBV9|TRBJ2-2|TRBD2
CASSAGTSITGELFF
TGTGCCAGCAGCGCCGGGACTAGTATAACCGGGGAGCTGTTTTTT
>.|TRBV14|TRBJ2-3|.
CASSPNRRAQYF
TGTGCCAGCAGCCCTAACCGAAGGGCGCAGTATTTT
>few|TRBV7-3|TRBJ2-2|TRBD2
CASSPLSGGGTGELFF
TGTGCCAGCAGCCCCCTTTCTGGCGGGGGCACCGGGGAGCTGTTTTTT
>many|TRBV19|TRBJ2-1|.
CASSIRVSSYNEQFF
TGTGCCAGTAGTATACGGGTTAGTTCCTACAATGAGCAGTTCTTC
>few|TRBV7-8|TRBJ2-1|TRBD2
CASSLSSRNGGGYNEQFF
TGTGCCAGCAGCTTATCCTCCCGAAACGGGGGGGGGTACAATGAGCAGTTCTTC
>.|TRBV5-6|TRBJ2-1|.
CASSFYASSYNEQFF
TGTGCCAGCAGCTTCTATGCAAGCTCCTACAATGAGCAGTTCTTC
>.|TRBV6-1|TRBJ2-1|.
CASGTDRASYNEQFF
TGTGCCAGCGGGACTGACAGGGCTTCCTACAATGAGCAGTTCTTC
>.|TRBV28|TRBJ1-3|.
CASSPSPTGTIYF
TGTGCCAGCAGTCCTAGCCCCACGGGGACCATATATTTT
>.|TRBV20-1|TRBJ2-3|.
CSAGAGGDTQYF
TGCAGTGCTGGAGCCGGCGGAGATACGCAGTATTTT
>few|TRBV28|TRBJ1-6|.
CASRTEGDGNSPLHF
TGTGCCAGCAGAACGGAGGGGGATGGAAATTCACCCCTCCACTTT
>.|TRBV20-1|TRBJ1-5|.
CSAAKGSQPQHF
TGCAGTGCTGCTAAGGGATCTCAGCCCCAGCATTTT
>many|TRBV7-2|TRBJ2-1|.
CASSLRSGDNEQFF
TGTGCCAGCAGCCTTCGAAGCGGTGACAATGAGCAGTTCTTC
>many|TRBV5-1|TRBJ2-7|TRBD2
CASSLAGTSGRGTYEQYF
TGCGCCAGCAGCTTGGCCGGGACTAGCGGGAGGGGGACCTACGAGCAGTACTTC